Below are 28 T cell receptor beta chains sequenced from a single sample in a study of response to subunit inactivated influenza vaccine. MiXCR, applied by TCRdb to the RT-PCR reads, yields one record per CDR3 protein. This sample carries roughly 710,000 distinct CDR3 sequences, about 14% of them seen once, and the ten largest clones take 6% to 9.5%. This material consisted of PBMCs from blood, taken roughly 2 weeks before vaccination. Source of these receptors: a man aged 45-65 years who received an inactivated influenza vaccine.

This clonotype was recorded many times. V is TRBV11-2 and J is TRBJ2-5, with D possibly TRBD2 on 5 matching bases. Looked up from germline, CDR1 is SGHAT and CDR2 is FQNNGV. The CDR3 contains 16 residues. The V end lost 3 bases, the J end lost 5 bases, and 19 bases lay between the germline ends. In nucleotides, the CDR3 is TGTGCCAGCAGCTTCAACAGTGATTTGAGGGCTGAGACCCAGTACTTC. It yields the protein CASSFNSDLRAETQYF.

The chain couples TRBV12-3 or TRBV12-4 to TRBJ2-7; 8 bases are shared with TRBD1. This CDR3 has 15 residues. V lost 2 bases, J lost 4 bases, and 7 bases stayed unmatched. CDR3 bases: TGTGCCAGCAGTTTATATCAGGACAGGGCATACGAGCAGTACTTC. Amino acid sequence: CASSLYQDRAYEQYF.

This clonotype was seen more than once but under ten times. The J gene is TRBJ2-1, the V gene TRBV4-3; TRBD2 matches 9 bases. The germline gives CDR1 LGHNA, CDR2 YSLEER. J lost 10 bases, V lost 0 bases, and 7 bases had no gene match. There are 15 residues in the CDR3. DNA for the CDR3: TGCGCCAGCAGCCAAGATGGTCTAGCGGGAAGAGAGCAGTTCTTC. Translation: CASSQDGLAGREQFF.

This sequence joins TRBV7-6 and TRBJ2-7, with a possible D match to TRBD2 (6 bases). The length of the CDR3 is 14 residues. Germline V gene lookup returns CDR1 SGHVS and CDR2 FNYEAQ. V was trimmed by 5 bases and J by 6 bases, leaving 17 bases between them. DNA of the CDR3: TGTGCCAGCAGCCCGAACTCCGGGAGTGGCGAGCAGTACTTC. Translated: CASSPNSGSGEQYF.

V and J are TRBV9 and TRBJ2-2, with D possibly being TRBD1 (5 bases). V gave up 0 bases and J gave up 1 base, with 10 bases separating them. CDR3 length: 16 amino acids. The germline gives CDR1 SGDLS, CDR2 YYNGEE. The chain's CDR3 is CASSVGRAGNTGELFF. The CDR3 DNA sequence: TGTGCCAGCAGCGTAGGCAGGGCTGGGAACACCGGGGAGCTGTTTTTT. The whole variable domain, filled in from reference TRBV9 and TRBJ2-2, reads DSGVTQTPKHLITATGQRVTLRCSPRSGDLSVYWYQQSLDQGLQFLIQYYNGEERAKGNILERFSAQQFPDLHSELNLSSLELGDSALYFCASSVGRAGNTGELFFGEGSRLTVL.

The chain links TRBV2 to TRBJ2-7; 7 bases match TRBD1. The CDR3 loop spans 14 amino acids. The V gene's germline CDR1 is SNHLY and CDR2 FYNNEI. Trimming at V came to 7 bases and at J to 2 bases, leaving 8 bases not matched to a gene. DNA of the CDR3: TGTGCCAGCATCTTGGCACAGGGGCCCTACGAGCAGTACTTC. Translated: CASILAQGPYEQYF.

This clonotype was detected only a few times. The CDR3 DNA is TGCGCCAGCAGCCAAGATTTCGGGACGGAACTAGCCAAAAACATTCAGTACTTC. This gives the protein CASSQDFGTELAKNIQYF. This chain links TRBV4-3 with TRBJ2-4; D could derive from TRBD1 or TRBD2 (5 bases each). This CDR3 has 18 residues. Trimming removed 0 bases from V and 0 bases from J, with 15 bases in between. The germline V gene has CDR1 LGHNA and CDR2 YSLEER.

This clonotype has more than one count but fewer than ten. The rearrangement uses TRBV20-1 and TRBJ2-6, with D uncertain. Between the trimmed V and J ends, which lost 5 bases and 3 bases, there was a span of 11 bases. CDR1 DFQATT and CDR2 SNEGSKA come from the germline V gene (reference sequence). This CDR3 is built from 14 residues. CDR3 nucleotide sequence: TGCAGTGCTGTCCTTCCTAGTGGGGCCAACGTCCTGACTTTC. Translation gives CSAVLPSGANVLTF.

The chain uses TRBV5-8 and TRBJ2-1, with TRBD2 matching over 13 bases. The CDR3 extends over 16 amino acids. The V segment lost 9 bases and the J segment 2 bases; nucleotides outside the gene matches: 8. From germline, CDR1 is SGHTS and CDR2 YDEGEE. Written as DNA, the CDR3 is TGTGCCACCACTAGCGGGAGGGCCGGGACCTACAATGAGCAGTTCTTC. As protein: CATTSGRAGTYNEQFF.

In its sample, this clonotype was seen a few times. This chain connects TRBV28 to TRBJ2-3; 7 bases agree with TRBD2. The CDR3 contains 15 residues. V shed 8 bases, J shed 4 bases, and the junction held 12 bases outside the gene matches. Germline loops: CDR1 MDHEN, CDR2 SYDVKM. The CDR3 coding sequence is TGTGCCAGCTTTAGCAGAGGGAGGGCCCCAGATACGCAGTATTTT. This sequence encodes CASFSRGRAPDTQYF.

This clonotype was picked up a small number of times. The chain recombines TRBV7-2 with TRBJ2-1; 7 bases match TRBD2. The CDR3 totals 14 residues. The trim removed 1 base at V and 8 bases at J, leaving 5 bases unmatched. CDR1 SGHTA and CDR2 FQGNSA come from the germline V gene. The CDR3 DNA sequence: TGTGCCAGCAGCTTAGGCGGGAGTCAATATGAGCAGTTCTTC. The encoded protein is CASSLGGSQYEQFF.

The chain links TRBV20-1 to TRBJ2-7, with a tentative D call TRBD1 (6 bases). Germline lookup yields CDR1 DFQATT and CDR2 SNEGSKA (reference sequence). The CDR3 length is 15 residues. The V end was cut by 6 bases, the J end by 1 base, with 19 bases between. CDR3 residues: CSAPIGGHLSYEQYF. CDR3 nucleotides: TGCAGTGCCCCCATAGGGGGACACCTTTCCTACGAGCAGTACTTC.

This clonotype was counted between two and nine times. The chain couples TRBV5-1 to TRBJ2-7; 7 bases fit TRBD2. V dropped 1 base and J dropped 7; count of bases not matched to a gene: 23. The germline V gene has CDR1 SGHRS and CDR2 YFSETQ. This CDR3 region has 19 residues. The CDR3 region is CASSLPDSTSSGGSVEQYF. DNA for the CDR3: TGCGCCAGCAGCTTGCCCGATAGTACTAGCTCGGGAGGTTCGGTTGAGCAGTACTTC.

The chain joins TRBV5-5 to TRBJ1-4; D uncertain. The CDR3 is 14 residues long. V lost 4 bases and J 6 bases, leaving 13 bases between the germline ends. CDR1 and CDR2 from the germline V gene are SGHKS and YYEKEE (reference sequence). CDR3 in amino acids: CASSRTVGDEKLFF. The CDR3 DNA reads TGTGCCAGCAGCCGGACGGTGGGAGATGAAAAACTGTTTTTT. The entire variable domain, with the rest obtained from reference TRBV5-5 and TRBJ1-4, is as follows: DAGVTQSPTHLIKTRGQQVTLRCSPISGHKSVSWYQQVLGQGPQFIFQYYEKEERGRGNFPDRFSARQFPNYSSELNVNALLLGDSALYLCASSRTVGDEKLFFGSGTQLSVL.

This clonotype was seen repeatedly, ten times or more. V is TRBV5-1 and J is TRBJ2-5; 8 bases are a match to TRBD1. Germline V gene lookup returns CDR1 SGHRS and CDR2 YFSETQ. This CDR3 has 18 amino acids. V dropped 4 bases and J dropped 5; count of bases not matched to a gene: 19. As DNA, the CDR3 is TGCGCCAGCAGCCTGGACAGGGATTTCCAAAGTCGGGTGGAGACCCAGTACTTC. Protein: CASSLDRDFQSRVETQYF.

The sample holds a few counts of this clonotype. CDR3 sequence reads: CSANPSPAGSNQPQHF. CDR3 nucleotide sequence: TGCAGTGCTAACCCCTCCCCGGCGGGGAGCAATCAGCCCCAGCATTTT. The chain joins TRBV20-1 to TRBJ1-5; no reliable D call. Germline CDR1 is DFQATT and CDR2 is SNEGSKA (reference sequence). Trimming stripped 4 bases from V and 1 base from J, with 17 bases between. The CDR3 has 16 amino acids.

The sample holds a few counts of this clonotype. V and J are TRBV30 and TRBJ2-3; D is unresolved. Germline V gives CDR1 GTSNPN, CDR2 SVGIG (reference sequence). The CDR3 spans 17 residues. V dropped 0 bases and J dropped 1 base, with 17 bases sitting between them. Here the CDR3 DNA reads TGTGCCTGGAGTGTACAGAGTGGCGTCGAAGGCACAGATACGCAGTATTTT. This sequence encodes CAWSVQSGVEGTDTQYF.

In its sample, this clonotype was seen a few times. The rearrangement joins TRBV28 to TRBJ2-7, with no clear D. V was shortened by 6 bases and J by 0 bases, with 9 bases between the two germline ends. This CDR3 has 13 residues. Germline V CDR1 and CDR2: MDHEN, SYDVKM. The CDR3 nucleotides read TGTGCCAGCAGCGCGACAAGCTCCTACGAGCAGTACTTC. Residues: CASSATSSYEQYF. Full variable domain (missing parts from reference TRBV28 and TRBJ2-7): DVKVTQSSRYLVKRTGEKVFLECVQDMDHENMFWYRQDPGLGLRLIYFSYDVKMKEKGDIPEGYSVSREKKERFSLILESASTNQTSMYLCASSATSSYEQYFGPGTRLTVT.

This clonotype occurred a few times. The rearrangement links TRBV5-1 to TRBJ2-3; TRBD2 matches at 10 bases. Germline V gene lookup returns CDR1 SGHRS and CDR2 YFSETQ. Trimming took 3 bases from V and 3 from J; bases not matched to a gene: 7. The CDR3 is 16 residues long. CDR3 region: CASSSLAGIATDTQYF. DNA of the CDR3: TGCGCCAGCAGCTCACTAGCGGGGATAGCAACAGATACGCAGTATTTT.

The rearrangement joins TRBV5-1 to TRBJ2-1; D unresolved. Trimming cost V 2 bases and J 8 bases, with 11 bases left between them. CDR3 length equals 13 residues. CDR1 and CDR2 from the germline V gene are SGHRS and YFSETQ. The CDR3 spells CASSLPPRDEQFF. CDR3 nucleotide sequence: TGCGCCAGCAGCTTACCACCCCGGGATGAGCAGTTCTTC. The full variable domain, completed using reference TRBV5-1 and TRBJ2-1, is KAGVTQTPRYLIKTRGQQVTLSCSPISGHRSVSWYQQTPGQGLQFLFEYFSETQRNKGNFPGRFSGRQFSNSRSEMNVSTLELGDSALYLCASSLPPRDEQFFGPGTRLTVL.

Many counts were recorded for this clonotype. The chain is built from TRBV28 and TRBJ2-1, with D unresolved. CDR1 is MDHEN, CDR2 SYDVKM, per germline. The CDR3 has 15 residues. Between the trimmed V and J ends, which lost 6 bases and 1 base, there was a span of 13 bases. The CDR3 DNA reads as TGTGCCAGCAGGGAGATCGCACGTTCCTACAATGAGCAGTTCTTC. It codes for CASREIARSYNEQFF.

The V gene is TRBV7-2, the J gene TRBJ2-7; 9 bases align to TRBD1. Germline CDR1 reads SGHTA; CDR2 reads FQGNSA. Trimming removed 5 bases from V and 5 bases from J; junction bases left unmatched: 7. The CDR3 covers 14 residues. The CDR3 is CASSPRTGVHEQYF. The CDR3 DNA reads TGTGCCAGCAGCCCCCGGACAGGGGTCCACGAGCAGTACTTC.

The V and J genes are TRBV7-6 and TRBJ1-1; TRBD1 aligns across 7 bases. The CDR3 consists of 14 residues. Germline CDR1 is SGHVS and CDR2 is FNYEAQ. V lost 1 base, J lost 5 bases, and 4 bases stayed unmatched. The CDR3 loop reads CASSLGGGQTEAFF. DNA for the CDR3: TGTGCCAGCAGCTTAGGCGGGGGACAGACTGAAGCTTTCTTT.

This clonotype showed up just a few times. The rearrangement uses TRBV30 and TRBJ2-1, with 10 bases aligning to TRBD1. V shed 2 bases and J 4 bases; nucleotides not matched to a gene: 5. Germline CDR1 is GTSNPN and CDR2 is SVGIG (reference sequence). The CDR3 extends over 15 amino acids. CDR3 protein: CAWSRPGQGYNEQFF. The CDR3 DNA sequence: TGTGCCTGGAGTCGGCCGGGACAGGGGTACAATGAGCAGTTCTTC.

The V gene is TRBV6-4, the J gene TRBJ1-1; D may be TRBD1 (6 bases). From germline, CDR1 is MRHNA and CDR2 SNTAGT. V lost 3 bases to trimming and J lost 12 bases, with 17 bases between them. This CDR3 is built from 13 residues. CDR3 residues: CASSENRDGPPFF. CDR3 nucleotide sequence: TGTGCCAGCAGTGAAAACAGGGATGGGCCACCTTTCTTT.

This chain connects TRBV28 to TRBJ1-5; D remains unclear. V lost 3 bases and J lost 2, with 8 bases in between. Per the germline V gene, CDR1 is MDHEN and CDR2 is SYDVKM. There are 14 residues in the CDR3. The CDR3 reads CASSFRYGNQPQHF. CDR3 coding DNA: TGTGCCAGCAGTTTCCGGTATGGCAATCAGCCCCAGCATTTT.

Ten or more counts support this clonotype. V gene TRBV7-8 combines with J gene TRBJ2-5; possibly TRBD1 for D (5 bases). Germline V lookup: CDR1 SGHVS, CDR2 FQNEAQ. Trimming left V 2 bases short and J 3 bases short, with 16 bases between. The CDR3 sequence is 16 residues long. CDR3 sequence: CASSLPSQGAKETQYF. CDR3 sequence (DNA): TGTGCCAGCAGCTTACCCTCCCAAGGGGCGAAAGAGACCCAGTACTTC.

V is TRBV10-3 and J is TRBJ2-7; possible D gene TRBD2, 5 bases. Trimming took off 2 bases at V and 7 bases at J, with 15 bases between the two ends. The CDR3 runs to 14 residues. Germline assignment: CDR1 ENHRY and CDR2 SYGVKD. The DNA of the CDR3 is TGTGCCATCAGTGAGACTCCCCCCTCGGGAGAGCAGTACTTC. Its translation is CAISETPPSGEQYF.